Shown below are 2 T cell receptor beta chains from a single sample sequenced in a study of vaccination effects on CD4 cells after COVID-19. Using immunoSEQ multiplex PCR, the repertoire was profiled, and TCRdb retains in-frame clones only, with some absent. Of fewer than 40,000 clones in the sample, approximately 82% are singletons; the top ten hold less than 2%. Before sequencing took place, the ViraFEST assay used viral peptide pools to expand antigen-specific CD4+ T cells. Culture proceeded for about ten days, and CD4+ T cells were then isolated. Participants got two doses of BNT162b2 or mRNA-1273 vaccine. These TCRs' antigens remain unknown. The source was CD4+ T cells from PBMCs cultured with HCoV-NL63 spike peptides, collected after COVID-19 vaccination. These receptors all stem from a human donor who received a COVID-19 vaccine. Some clones in this sample may be carry-over from other donors' samples.

The V call is TRBV6-5, the J call TRBJ2-2; D is uncertain. Germline V gene sequence: CDR1 MNHEY, CDR2 SVGAGI. The CDR3 is 13 residues long. The germline V and J ends were trimmed by 1 base and 6 bases, with 6 bases remaining between them. In DNA form, the CDR3 reads TGTGCCAGCAGTTACTATAAATCCGGGGAGCTGTTTTTT. Translated, it gives CASSYYKSGELFF.

The rearrangement links TRBV2 to TRBJ1-2, with 7 bases that match TRBD1. CDR1 is SNHLY and CDR2 is FYNNEI in the germline V gene. V gave up 0 bases and J gave up 5 bases; unmatched junction bases: 6. The CDR3 has 15 residues. The CDR3 DNA sequence: TGTGCCAGCAGTGAAGCCCGGCAGGGGGATTATGGCTACACCTTC. This encodes CASSEARQGDYGYTF.